This T cell receptor (beta chain) originates from a study of T cell clonality in common variable immunodeficiency. Profiled with immunoSEQ multiplex PCR; TCRdb holds only in-frame clones, not every one. Observed in the sample are some 43,000 clones, none of them singletons. Blood samples were heparinized, 5 to 8 ml per donor. This clone was observed at least ten times. Its antigen remains unknown. The read terminates 3 residues before the CDR3 end, so the remaining end is supplied by the germline J gene. Germline loops: CDR1 LNHDA, CDR2 SQIVND (reference sequence). The ends lost 3 bases at V and 7 bases at J; junction bases unmatched: 10. The CDR3 has 16 residues. General study findings and limits: T cell subpopulation sequencing would be needed to explain CVID clonality.

The chain carries TRBV19 and TRBJ2-1, with 9 nucleotides matching TRBD2. This clonotype was sampled from a person aged 18-70 years in good health. The sample was peripheral blood mononuclear cells. The CDR3 DNA, read in part, is TGTGCCAGTAGTATCGGCGATAGCGGGAGTCGAAATGAG. It is translated as CASSIGDSGSRNE. The CDR3, in full, reads CASSIGDSGSRNEQFF.